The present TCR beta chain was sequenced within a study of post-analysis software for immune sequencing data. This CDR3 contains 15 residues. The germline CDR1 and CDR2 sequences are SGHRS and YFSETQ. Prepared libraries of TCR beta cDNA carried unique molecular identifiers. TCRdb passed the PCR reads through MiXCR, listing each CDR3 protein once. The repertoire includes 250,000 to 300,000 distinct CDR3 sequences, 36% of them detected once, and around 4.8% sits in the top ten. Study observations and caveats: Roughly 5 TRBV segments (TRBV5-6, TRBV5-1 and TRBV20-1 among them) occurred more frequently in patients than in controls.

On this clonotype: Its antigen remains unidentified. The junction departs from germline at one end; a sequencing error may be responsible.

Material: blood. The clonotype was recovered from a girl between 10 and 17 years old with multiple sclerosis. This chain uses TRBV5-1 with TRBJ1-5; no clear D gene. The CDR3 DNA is TGCGCCAACAGCTATGGCTCGGGAGGCAATCAGCCCCAGCATTTT. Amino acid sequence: CANSYGSGGNQPQHF.